This passage covers 2 T cell receptor beta chains from one sample sequenced in a study of T-cell reconstitution after alpha-beta-depleted transplantation in children. During its preparation, the TCRbeta library received unique molecular identifiers. TCRdb reanalysed the PCR reads using MiXCR and keeps one entry per CDR3 protein. In the table there are about 870,000 distinct CDR3 sequences, roughly 15% of which are singletons. Sequenced material: PBMCs, mostly from graft donor cells, taken 360 days after TCRalphabeta/CD19-depleted stem cell transplant. These TCRs come from a male patient younger than 18 who had a stem cell transplant for acute lymphoblastic leukemia, so the T cells may come from the graft donor.

This sequence joins TRBV25-1 and TRBJ1-2, with TRBD1 identical over 11 bases. This CDR3 region has 14 residues. Trimming at V came to 6 bases and at J to 6 bases, leaving 6 bases not matched to a gene. Per germline, CDR1 MGHDK and CDR2 SYGVNS. CDR3 protein: CASRGQGEINGYTF. The CDR3, as DNA: TGTGCCAGCAGGGGACAGGGGGAGATCAATGGCTACACCTTC.

The chain has TRBV5-5 and TRBJ1-1; tentatively, D is TRBD1 (6 bases). Trimming pared 2 bases from V and 8 bases from J, leaving 7 bases between. Germline lookup yields CDR1 SGHKS and CDR2 YYEKEE (reference sequence). The CDR3 runs to 11 residues. The CDR3 DNA follows: TGTGCCAGCAGCTTCGGACAGGAAGCTTTCTTT. Protein sequence: CASSFGQEAFF.